The T cell receptor beta chain described here comes from a study of human T cells and chemical hapten exposure. About the study: Small differences in pooled library volume mainly drove the variation in TCR yields per sample.

Study observations and caveats: Unchanged with DPC sensitization were TCRs above 1 in 1000 frequency.

TCRdb reprocessed the 5' RACE reads via MiXCR and lists one record per CDR3 protein. The sample holds tens of thousands of distinct CDR3 sequences, 6% to 8.5% seen once. The total RNA was obtained from whole blood that was not fractionated. CDR1 and CDR2 (germline): SGHTA, FQGNSA. The CDR3 covers 15 residues. V dropped 0 bases and J dropped 3; count of bases not matched to a gene: 5. This clonotype came up many times. Its antigen is not identified. The TCR was taken from a male donor in good health. This rearrangement joins TRBV7-2 to TRBJ2-7; 7 nucleotides match TRBD2. CDR3 sequence (DNA): TGTGCCAGCAGCTTAGCCAGTCGGGGGGTCTACGAGCAGTACTTC. Its protein product is CASSLASRGVYEQYF. Drawing the rest from reference TRBV7-2 and TRBJ2-7, the complete variable domain is GAGVSQSPSNKVTEKGKDVELRCDPISGHTALYWYRQSLGQGLEFLIYFQGNSAPDKSGLPSDRFSAERTGGSVSTLTIQRTQQEDSAVYLCASSLASRGVYEQYFGPGTRLTVT.